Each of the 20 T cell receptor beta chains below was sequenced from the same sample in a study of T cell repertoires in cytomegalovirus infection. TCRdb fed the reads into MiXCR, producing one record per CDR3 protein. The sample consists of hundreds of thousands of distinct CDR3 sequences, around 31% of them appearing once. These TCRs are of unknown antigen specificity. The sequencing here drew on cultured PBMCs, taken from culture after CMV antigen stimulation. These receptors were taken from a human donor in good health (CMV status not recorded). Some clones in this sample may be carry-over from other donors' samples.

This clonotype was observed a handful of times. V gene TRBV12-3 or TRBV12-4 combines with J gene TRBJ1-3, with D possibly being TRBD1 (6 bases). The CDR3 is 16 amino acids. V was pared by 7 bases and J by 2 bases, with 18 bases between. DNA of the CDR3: TGTGCCAGCAACCCTGGGGGGGCTAGGGCTGGAAACACCATATATTTT. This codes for CASNPGGARAGNTIYF.

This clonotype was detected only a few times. The CDR3 loop reads CSVQGGDRAEAFF. DNA for the CDR3: TGCAGCGTGCAAGGGGGGGATCGGGCTGAAGCTTTCTTT. This chain uses TRBV29-1 with TRBJ1-1; a weak D match, TRBD1 (6 bases). Trimming removed 6 bases at V and 6 bases at J, with 17 bases between. The CDR3 is 13 amino acids. CDR1 and CDR2 from the germline V gene are SQVTM and ANQGSEA.

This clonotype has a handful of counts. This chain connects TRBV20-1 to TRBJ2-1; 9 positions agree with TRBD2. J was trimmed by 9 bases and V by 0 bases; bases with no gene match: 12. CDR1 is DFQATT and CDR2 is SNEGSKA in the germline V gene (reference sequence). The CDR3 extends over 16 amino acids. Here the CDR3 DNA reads TGCAGTGCTAGAGATTTTCGGCGGGGGGGATATGGTGAGCAGTTCTTC. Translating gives CSARDFRRGGYGEQFF.

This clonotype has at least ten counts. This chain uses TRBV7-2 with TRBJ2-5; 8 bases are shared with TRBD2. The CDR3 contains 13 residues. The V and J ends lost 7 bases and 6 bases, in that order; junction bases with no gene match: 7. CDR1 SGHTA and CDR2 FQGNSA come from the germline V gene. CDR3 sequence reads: CASTFRGGQTQYF. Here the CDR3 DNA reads TGTGCCAGCACCTTTCGCGGGGGGCAGACCCAGTACTTC.

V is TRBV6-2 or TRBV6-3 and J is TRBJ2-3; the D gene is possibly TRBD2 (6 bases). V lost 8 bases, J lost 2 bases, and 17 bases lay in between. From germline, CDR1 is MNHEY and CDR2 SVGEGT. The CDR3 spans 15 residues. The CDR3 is CASLRFSGNTDTQYF. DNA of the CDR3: TGTGCCAGCCTAAGATTTAGCGGAAACACAGATACGCAGTATTTT.

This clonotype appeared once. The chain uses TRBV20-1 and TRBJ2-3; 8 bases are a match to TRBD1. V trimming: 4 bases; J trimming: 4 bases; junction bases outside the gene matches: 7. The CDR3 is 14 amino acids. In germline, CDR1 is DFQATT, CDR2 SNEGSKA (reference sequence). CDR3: CSAKTGVDADTQYF. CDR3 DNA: TGCAGTGCTAAGACAGGGGTTGATGCAGATACGCAGTATTTT.

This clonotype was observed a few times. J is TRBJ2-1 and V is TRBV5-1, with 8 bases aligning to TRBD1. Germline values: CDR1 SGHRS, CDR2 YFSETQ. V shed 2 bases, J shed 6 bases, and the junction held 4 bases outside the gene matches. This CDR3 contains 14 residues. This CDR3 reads CASSFSTGGNEQFF. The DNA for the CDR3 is TGCGCCAGCAGCTTTTCCACAGGGGGCAATGAGCAGTTCTTC.

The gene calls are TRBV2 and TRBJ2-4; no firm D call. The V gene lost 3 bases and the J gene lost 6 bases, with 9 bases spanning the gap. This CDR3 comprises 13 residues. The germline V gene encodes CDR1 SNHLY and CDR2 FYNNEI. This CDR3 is CASSDPPLNIQYF. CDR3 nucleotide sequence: TGTGCCAGCAGTGATCCACCTTTAAACATTCAGTACTTC.

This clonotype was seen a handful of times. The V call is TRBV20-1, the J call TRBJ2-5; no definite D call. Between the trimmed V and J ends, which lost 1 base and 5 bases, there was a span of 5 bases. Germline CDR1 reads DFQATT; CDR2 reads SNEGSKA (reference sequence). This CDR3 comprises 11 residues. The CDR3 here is CSARGVETQYF. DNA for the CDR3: TGCAGTGCTAGAGGGGTGGAGACCCAGTACTTC.

CDR3 DNA sequence: TGCGCCAGCAGCCAAGATCGGACGCCCAATGAAAAACTGTTTTTT. Translating it yields CASSQDRTPNEKLFF. The rearrangement joins TRBV4-1 to TRBJ1-4, with no clear D. V lost 0 bases, J lost 5 bases, and 10 bases lay in between. Germline assignment: CDR1 MGHRA and CDR2 YSYEKL. This CDR3 is built from 15 residues.

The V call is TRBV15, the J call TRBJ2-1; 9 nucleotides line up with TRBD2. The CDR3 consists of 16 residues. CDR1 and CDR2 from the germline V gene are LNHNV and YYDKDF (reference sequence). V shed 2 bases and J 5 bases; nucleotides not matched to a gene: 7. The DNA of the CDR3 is TGTGCCACCAGCAGACGCGGGACTAGCAGAAACAATGAGCAGTTCTTC. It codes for CATSRRGTSRNNEQFF.

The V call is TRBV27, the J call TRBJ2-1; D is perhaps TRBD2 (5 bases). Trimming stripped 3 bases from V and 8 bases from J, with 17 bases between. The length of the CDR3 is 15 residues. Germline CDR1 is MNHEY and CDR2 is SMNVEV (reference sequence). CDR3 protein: CASSFPGSAVDEQFF. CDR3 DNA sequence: TGTGCCAGCAGTTTCCCGGGTAGCGCGGTTGATGAGCAGTTCTTC.

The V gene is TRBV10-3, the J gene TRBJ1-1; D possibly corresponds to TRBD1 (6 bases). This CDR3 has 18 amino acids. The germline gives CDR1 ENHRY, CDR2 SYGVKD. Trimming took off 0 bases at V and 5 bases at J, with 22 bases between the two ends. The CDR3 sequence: CAISESSWQPGGGTEAFF. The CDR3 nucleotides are TGTGCCATCAGTGAGTCGAGTTGGCAGCCCGGAGGGGGGACTGAAGCTTTCTTT.

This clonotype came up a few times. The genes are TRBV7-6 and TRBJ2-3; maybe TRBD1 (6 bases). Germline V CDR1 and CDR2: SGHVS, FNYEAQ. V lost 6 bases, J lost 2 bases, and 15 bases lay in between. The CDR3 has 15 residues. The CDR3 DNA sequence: TGTGCCAGCAGACGTTCGGGACAACTCACAGATACGCAGTATTTT. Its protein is CASRRSGQLTDTQYF.

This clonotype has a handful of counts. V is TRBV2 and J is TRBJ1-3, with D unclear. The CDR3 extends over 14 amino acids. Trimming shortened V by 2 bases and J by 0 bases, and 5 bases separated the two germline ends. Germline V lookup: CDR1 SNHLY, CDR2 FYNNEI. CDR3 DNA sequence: TGTGCCAGCAGTGAACTGCGCTCTGGAAACACCATATATTTT. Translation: CASSELRSGNTIYF.

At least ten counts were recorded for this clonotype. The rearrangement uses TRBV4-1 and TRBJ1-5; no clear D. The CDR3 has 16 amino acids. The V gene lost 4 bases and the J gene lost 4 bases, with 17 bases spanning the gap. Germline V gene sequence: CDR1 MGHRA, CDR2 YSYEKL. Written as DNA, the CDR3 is TGCGCCAGCAGCCGGATCGGCGGACGGAATAATCAGCCCCAGCATTTT. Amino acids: CASSRIGGRNNQPQHF.

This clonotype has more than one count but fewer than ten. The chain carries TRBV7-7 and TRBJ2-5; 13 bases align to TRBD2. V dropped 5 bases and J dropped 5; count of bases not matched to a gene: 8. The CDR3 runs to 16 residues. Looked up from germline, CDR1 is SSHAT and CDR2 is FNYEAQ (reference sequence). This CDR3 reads CASSPRGLAGAETQYF. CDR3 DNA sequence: TGTGCCAGCAGCCCTAGAGGACTAGCGGGAGCTGAGACCCAGTACTTC.

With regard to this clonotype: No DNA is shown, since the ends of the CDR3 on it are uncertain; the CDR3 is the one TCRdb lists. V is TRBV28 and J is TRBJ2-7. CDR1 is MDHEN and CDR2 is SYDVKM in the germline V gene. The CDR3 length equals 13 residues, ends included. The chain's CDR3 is CASSTSIPAEQYF.

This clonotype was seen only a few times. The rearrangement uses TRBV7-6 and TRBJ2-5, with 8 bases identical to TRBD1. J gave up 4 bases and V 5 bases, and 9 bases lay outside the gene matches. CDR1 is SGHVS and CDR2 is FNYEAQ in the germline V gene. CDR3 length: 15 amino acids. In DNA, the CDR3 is TGTGCCAGCAGCGGGACAGGAGGTTCAGGAGAGACCCAGTACTTC. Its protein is CASSGTGGSGETQYF.

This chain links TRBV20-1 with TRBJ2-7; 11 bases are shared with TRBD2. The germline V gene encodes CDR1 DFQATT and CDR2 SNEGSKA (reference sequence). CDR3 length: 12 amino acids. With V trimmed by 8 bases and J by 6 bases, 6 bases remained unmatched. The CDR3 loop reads CSLAGGNPEQYF. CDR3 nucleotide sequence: TGCAGTTTAGCGGGAGGGAACCCCGAGCAGTACTTC.